This T cell receptor (beta chain) was captured in a study of response to subunit inactivated influenza vaccine. The V gene lost 0 bases and the J gene lost 0 bases, with 6 bases spanning the gap. The CDR3 totals 16 residues. CDR1 ENHRY and CDR2 SYGVKD come from the germline V gene. Study-level results: Each seasonal influenza vaccination, the authors suggested, recruits few new T cells.

To note about this clonotype: Antigen unknown.

Using its own MiXCR run on the RT-PCR reads, TCRdb lists one record per CDR3 protein. The data show around 580,000 distinct CDR3 sequences, 14% seen once. V usage is TRBV10-3 and J usage is TRBJ1-6, with no clear D. The sequence was collected from a man aged 50 to 60 who received an inactivated influenza vaccine. This material consisted of PBMCs from blood, taken 12 days after vaccination. CDR3 sequence: CAISESEISYNSPLHF. The CDR3 nucleotides are TGTGCCATCAGTGAGTCTGAAATCTCCTATAATTCACCCCTCCACTTT.